The TCR beta chain described here comes from a study of blood T cell repertoires in COVID-19. Study-level background: Some COVID-19 samples were acute and others convalescent; all came from the United States, Italy and Spain. Nucleic acid was either cDNA or gDNA, and it came from T cells, B-cell-depleted T cells, or PBMCs.

In the original analysis: Researchers report that nucleated cell counts were estimated from reference gene primer amplification. Measured with immunoSEQ multiplex PCR; TCRdb has only the in-frame clones, and not every one. Clone size and V and J calls were adopted from that table, with D and trimming inferred from the DNA. The sample lists about 240,000 clones; around four fifths were seen once. This clone was detected a few times. V shed 4 bases and J shed 7 bases, with 13 bases lying between them. The CDR3 runs to 13 residues. From germline, CDR1 is SEHNR and CDR2 FQNEAQ (reference sequence). The clonotype comes from a woman aged 55 to 70 with active or convalescent COVID-19. The chain joins TRBV7-9 to TRBJ1-2; D may be TRBD1 (6 bases). Sequenced sample: peripheral blood. CDR3 DNA: TGTGCCAGCAGCTCCGGACAGAGGATTGGCTACACCTTC. Translating gives CASSSGQRIGYTF.